The sequence of this T cell receptor beta chain was determined in a study of T cell changes during pregnancy in multiple sclerosis. Germline CDR1 LNHDA, CDR2 SQIVND (reference sequence). The CDR3 has 16 residues. V gave up 5 bases and J gave up 4 bases; unmatched junction bases: 7. Profiled with immunoSEQ multiplex PCR; TCRdb holds only in-frame clones, not every one. This sample carries around 31,000 clones, around 90% of them seen once, and the ten largest clones take under 0.75%. The source material was CD4+ T cells from peripheral blood mononuclear cells, sampled in the third trimester of pregnancy. This chain uses TRBV19 with TRBJ2-3; TRBD2 agrees at 12 bases. This TCR was recovered from a female donor in good health, enrolled as a control in a pregnancy study. This CDR3 reads CASSPRLAGEADTQYF. The CDR3 coding sequence is TGTGCCAGTAGTCCGCGACTAGCGGGAGAGGCAGATACGCAGTATTTT.